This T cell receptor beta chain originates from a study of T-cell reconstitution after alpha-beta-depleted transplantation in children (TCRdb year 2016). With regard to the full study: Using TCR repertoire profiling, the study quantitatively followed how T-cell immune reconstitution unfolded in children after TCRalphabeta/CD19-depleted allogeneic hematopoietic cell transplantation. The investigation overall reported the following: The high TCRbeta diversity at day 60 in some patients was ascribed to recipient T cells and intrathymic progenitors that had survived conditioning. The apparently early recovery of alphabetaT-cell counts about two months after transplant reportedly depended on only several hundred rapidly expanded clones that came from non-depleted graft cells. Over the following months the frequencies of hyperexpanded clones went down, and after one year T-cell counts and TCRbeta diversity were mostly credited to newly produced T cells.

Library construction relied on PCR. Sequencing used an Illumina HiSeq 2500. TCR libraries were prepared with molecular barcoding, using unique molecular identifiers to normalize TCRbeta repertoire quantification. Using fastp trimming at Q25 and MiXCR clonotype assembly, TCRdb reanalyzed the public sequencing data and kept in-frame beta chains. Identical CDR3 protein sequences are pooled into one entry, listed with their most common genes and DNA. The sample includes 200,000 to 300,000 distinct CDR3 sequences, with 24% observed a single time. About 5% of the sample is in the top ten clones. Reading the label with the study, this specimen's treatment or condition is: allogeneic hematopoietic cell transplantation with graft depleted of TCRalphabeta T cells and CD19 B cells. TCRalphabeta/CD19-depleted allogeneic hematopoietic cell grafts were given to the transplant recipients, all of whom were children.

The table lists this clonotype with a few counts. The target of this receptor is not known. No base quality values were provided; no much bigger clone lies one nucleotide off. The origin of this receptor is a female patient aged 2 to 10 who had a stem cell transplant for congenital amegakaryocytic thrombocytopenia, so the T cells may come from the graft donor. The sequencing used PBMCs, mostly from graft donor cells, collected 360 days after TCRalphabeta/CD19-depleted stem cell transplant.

The DNA sequence reads TGTGCCATCAGTGACCCTGGGCGGGGCCCAGATACGCAGTATTTT. Its amino acids are CAISDPGRGPDTQYF. This receptor chain uses TRBV10-3 and TRBJ2-3; matching of 6 bases hints at TRBD2 as the D gene. From a lookup of the germline V gene, CDR1 and CDR2 are ENHRY and SYGVKD. The germline ends are 14 bases apart after V is trimmed by 3 bases and J by 4 bases. Spanning cysteine to phenylalanine, the CDR3 consists of 15 amino acids. CDR3 DNA is the only sequence kept; it has 45 bases, read in frame from the first base.